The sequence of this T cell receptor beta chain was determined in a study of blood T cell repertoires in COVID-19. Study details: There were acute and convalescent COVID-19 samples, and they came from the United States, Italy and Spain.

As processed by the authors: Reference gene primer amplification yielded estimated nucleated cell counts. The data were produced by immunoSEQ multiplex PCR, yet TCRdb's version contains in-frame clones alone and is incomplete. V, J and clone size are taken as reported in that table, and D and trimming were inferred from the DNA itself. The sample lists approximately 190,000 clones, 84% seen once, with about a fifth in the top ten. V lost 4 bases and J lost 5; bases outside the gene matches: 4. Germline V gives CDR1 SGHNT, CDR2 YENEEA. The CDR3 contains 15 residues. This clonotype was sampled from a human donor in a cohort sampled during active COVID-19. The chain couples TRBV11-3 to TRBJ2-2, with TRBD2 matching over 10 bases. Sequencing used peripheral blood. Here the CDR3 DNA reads TGTGCCAGCAGCTGGAGCGGGGGGGCAACCGGGGAGCTGTTTTTT. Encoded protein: CASSWSGGATGELFF.